This TCR beta chain comes out of a study of T cells expressing NK-cell markers. Following a re-call of the 5' RACE reads, TCRdb has one entry per CDR3 protein and lacks DNA. Its listing shows some 600,000 distinct CDR3 sequences. CDR3 size: 13 residues. Per germline, CDR1 SGHRS and CDR2 YFSETQ. The chain recombines TRBV5-1 with TRBJ2-1; TCRdb's D call, TRBD2, is unchecked because there is no DNA. This sequence was found in a man younger than 30 in good health. The specimen was blood T cells: a sorted CD56 or NKG2C T cell subset, CD4+ or CD8+ T cells, or bulk PBMC T cells (not recorded which). The CDR3 sequence: CASSGDGLGEQFF. The full variable domain, rest sourced from reference TRBV5-1 and TRBJ2-1, is KAGVTQTPRYLIKTRGQQVTLSCSPISGHRSVSWYQQTPGQGLQFLFEYFSETQRNKGNFPGRFSGRQFSNSRSEMNVSTLELGDSALYLCASSGDGLGEQFFGPGTRLTVL.